These T cell receptor beta chains were read from a single sample in a study of shared clonotypes between healthy human individuals. TCRdb keeps only in-frame clones here, not all; method: immunoSEQ multiplex PCR. The sample consists of roughly 600,000 clones, roughly 98% of them appearing once. Sequencing was performed on naive CD8+ T cells sorted from blood. The receptor set was obtained from a man aged 25 to 40 in good health. The CDR3 runs from the conserved cysteine through the conserved F or W. The D gene is left open where the match is weak. The size entry is marked missing in some rows and otherwise reads once, few, many or a size class.

>TRBD2|TRBV18|once|TRBJ2-1
CASSPLAGEQFF
TGTGCCAGCTCACCCTTAGCGGGTGAGCAGTTCTTC
>TRBD2|TRBV4-3|-|TRBJ2-7
CASSQDAISGINYEQYF
TGCGCCAGCAGCCAAGATGCTATTAGCGGGATTAACTACGAGCAGTACTTC
>-|TRBV19|few|TRBJ1-1
CASKKNTEAFF
TGTGCCAGCAAAAAGAACACTGAAGCTTTCTTT
>TRBD1|TRBV19|once|TRBJ1-2
CASSARTGELNYGYTF
TGTGCCAGTAGTGCCAGGACAGGGGAACTAAACTATGGCTACACCTTC
>TRBD2|TRBV4-3|-|TRBJ2-7
CASSQDNLAGGVGYEQYF
TGCGCCAGCAGCCAAGATAACTTGGCGGGAGGCGTGGGATACGAGCAGTACTTC
>-|TRBV15|-|TRBJ1-3
CATSRGQAYSGNTIYF
TGTGCCACCAGCAGAGGACAGGCATACTCTGGAAACACCATATATTTT
>-|TRBV29-1|-|TRBJ2-1
CSVVDKGVSNEQFF
TGCAGCGTTGTGGACAAAGGGGTTAGCAATGAGCAGTTCTTC
>-|TRBV2|-|TRBJ1-2
CASSEVYPEQAGDYGYTF
TGTGCCAGCAGTGAGGTGTACCCGGAACAAGCTGGGGACTATGGCTACACCTTC
>TRBD2|TRBV27|once|TRBJ2-1
CASRQGLAGINEQFF
TGTGCCAGCAGGCAGGGACTAGCGGGGATCAATGAGCAGTTCTTC
>-|TRBV11-3|once|TRBJ2-6
CASGNRGANVLTF
TGTGCCAGCGGAAACAGGGGGGCCAACGTCCTGACTTTC
>-|TRBV27|-|TRBJ2-5
CASSSRTDQETQYF
TGTGCCAGCAGTTCCCGGACAGATCAAGAGACCCAGTACTTC
>-|TRBV4-1|-|TRBJ2-1
CASSRPREIYNEQFF
TGCGCCAGCAGCCGCCCCAGGGAAATATACAATGAGCAGTTCTTC
>-|TRBV25-1|-|TRBJ2-1
CASSEYAANYNEQFF
TGTGCCAGCAGTGAGTATGCAGCGAACTACAATGAGCAGTTCTTC
>TRBD2|TRBV5-1|-|TRBJ2-1
CASSPPSGSSYNEQFF
TGCGCCAGCAGCCCGCCTAGCGGGAGCTCCTACAATGAGCAGTTCTTC
>-|TRBV27|-|TRBJ2-1
CASSLDVRDQTYNEQFF
TGTGCCAGCAGTTTGGATGTCCGGGACCAAACCTACAATGAGCAGTTCTTC
>-|TRBV6-5|-|TRBJ1-1
CASTPGWHTEAFF
TGTGCCAGCACTCCGGGTTGGCACACTGAAGCTTTCTTT
>-|TRBV11-2|-|TRBJ1-4
CASSLDHEGTNEKLFF
TGTGCCAGCAGCTTAGATCATGAGGGAACTAATGAAAAACTGTTTTTT
>-|TRBV19|-|TRBJ2-7
CASRDYNGHEQYF
TGTGCCAGTAGAGACTATAACGGGCACGAGCAGTACTTC
>-|TRBV11-3|-|TRBJ2-7
CASSFGSYEQYF
TGTGCCAGCAGCTTCGGGAGCTACGAGCAGTACTTC
>-|TRBV9|once|TRBJ2-7
CASSVGGGISNEQYF
TGTGCCAGCAGCGTAGGTGGGGGTATATCAAACGAGCAGTACTTC
>-|TRBV13|-|TRBJ2-2
CASSPQGWGTGELFF
TGTGCCAGCAGCCCTCAGGGCTGGGGCACCGGGGAGCTGTTTTTT
>TRBD1|TRBV15|-|TRBJ1-5
CATSRVDRGQPQHF
TGTGCCACCAGCAGAGTTGACAGGGGGCAGCCCCAGCATTTT
>-|TRBV9|-|TRBJ2-2
CASSVDGAGELFF
TGTGCCAGCAGCGTAGACGGGGCCGGGGAGCTGTTTTTT
>TRBD2|TRBV15|-|TRBJ2-7
CAGPEWYWREGLEQYF
TGTGCCGGCCCAGAGTGGTACTGGCGGGAGGGTCTCGAGCAGTACTTC
>-|TRBV7-9|-|TRBJ1-4
CASRLSSFGSEEKLFF
TGTGCCAGCAGACTAAGTTCGTTTGGTTCAGAAGAAAAACTGTTTTTT
>-|TRBV28|-|TRBJ1-5
CASSLTQPQHF
TGTGCCAGCAGTTTAACTCAGCCCCAGCATTTT
>-|TRBV7-9|-|TRBJ2-7
CASSSAGSSYEQYF
TGTGCCAGCAGCTCAGCGGGTAGCTCCTACGAGCAGTACTTC
>-|TRBV29-1|-|TRBJ2-6
CSVVGGTGANVLTF
TGCAGCGTCGTGGGAGGGACAGGGGCCAACGTCCTGACTTTC
>-|TRBV5-6|-|TRBJ1-1
CASSFMNTEAFF
TGTGCCAGCAGCTTTATGAACACTGAAGCTTTCTTT
>-|TRBV19|-|TRBJ2-2
CASRGSNWGAGELFF
TGTGCCAGTAGGGGATCCAATTGGGGGGCCGGGGAGCTGTTTTTT
>-|TRBV9|-|TRBJ2-7
CASSVGSGSYEQYF
TGTGCCAGCAGCGTAGGTAGCGGCTCCTACGAGCAGTACTTC
>TRBD1|TRBV28|-|TRBJ1-5
CASSPTGFHQPQHF
TGTGCCAGCAGTCCGACAGGGTTCCATCAGCCCCAGCATTTT
>TRBD2|TRBV13|-|TRBJ2-3
CASSHIAGGIKDTQYF
TGTGCCAGCAGCCACATAGCGGGAGGGATCAAAGATACGCAGTATTTT
>-|TRBV6-4|-|TRBJ1-1
CASSESKGKGILNTEAFF
TGTGCCAGCAGTGAGTCCAAAGGGAAGGGTATTCTGAACACTGAAGCTTTCTTT
>TRBD2|TRBV7-9|-|TRBJ2-7
CASSSSGSRTYEQYF
TGTGCCAGCAGCTCTAGCGGGAGTAGGACCTACGAGCAGTACTTC
>TRBD1|TRBV13|-|TRBJ1-2
CASSLEGQGARGYTF
TGTGCCAGCAGCTTAGAAGGACAGGGGGCGCGCGGCTACACCTTC
>-|TRBV9|-|TRBJ2-7
CASSVDPSYEQYF
TGTGCCAGCAGCGTAGATCCGAGCTACGAGCAGTACTTC
>TRBD2|TRBV18|-|TRBJ2-4
CASSRLAGGLITKNIQYF
TGTGCCAGCTCACGACTAGCGGGAGGGCTTATAACCAAAAACATTCAGTACTTC
>-|TRBV14|-|TRBJ2-7
CASSPARVVGAYEQYF
TGTGCCAGCAGCCCCGCGAGGGTCGTAGGGGCCTACGAGCAGTACTTC
>-|TRBV4-3|-|TRBJ1-2
CASSQVLAATANYGYTF
TGCGCCAGCAGCCAGGTCCTGGCAGCCACGGCAAACTATGGCTACACCTTC
>TRBD1|TRBV7-9|-|TRBJ2-4
CASSFDRGGSDIQYF
TGTGCCAGCAGCTTCGACAGGGGGGGTTCGGACATTCAGTACTTC
>TRBD2|TRBV6-6|-|TRBJ2-1
CASSWTSGQEQFF
TGTGCCAGCAGCTGGACTAGCGGACAAGAGCAGTTCTTC
>-|TRBV6-1|few|TRBJ1-2
CASSDESWDGYTF
TGTGCCAGCAGTGACGAGAGTTGGGATGGCTACACCTTC
>TRBD2|TRBV30|-|TRBJ2-7
CAWSTASGRLSYEQYF
TGTGCCTGGAGTACGGCTAGCGGGAGGCTCTCCTACGAGCAGTACTTC
>-|TRBV7-9|-|TRBJ2-3
CASSQGSAFADTQYF
TGTGCCAGCAGCCAAGGAAGTGCATTCGCAGATACGCAGTATTTT
>-|TRBV9|-|TRBJ2-7
CASSVGGRYEQYF
TGTGCCAGCAGCGTAGGGGGACGTTACGAGCAGTACTTC
>-|TRBV13|-|TRBJ2-3
CASSLGWGSTDTQYF
TGTGCCAGCAGCTTAGGTTGGGGGAGCACAGATACGCAGTATTTT
>-|TRBV2|-|TRBJ2-5
CASSAAGEETQYF
TGTGCCAGCAGTGCCGCAGGGGAAGAGACCCAGTACTTC
>-|TRBV5-1|once|TRBJ1-1
CASSLGAVTEAFF
TGCGCCAGCTCCCTTGGCGCAGTCACTGAAGCTTTCTTT
>-|TRBV13|-|TRBJ2-7
CASSFGQSYEQYF
TGTGCCAGCAGCTTTGGGCAATCCTACGAGCAGTACTTC